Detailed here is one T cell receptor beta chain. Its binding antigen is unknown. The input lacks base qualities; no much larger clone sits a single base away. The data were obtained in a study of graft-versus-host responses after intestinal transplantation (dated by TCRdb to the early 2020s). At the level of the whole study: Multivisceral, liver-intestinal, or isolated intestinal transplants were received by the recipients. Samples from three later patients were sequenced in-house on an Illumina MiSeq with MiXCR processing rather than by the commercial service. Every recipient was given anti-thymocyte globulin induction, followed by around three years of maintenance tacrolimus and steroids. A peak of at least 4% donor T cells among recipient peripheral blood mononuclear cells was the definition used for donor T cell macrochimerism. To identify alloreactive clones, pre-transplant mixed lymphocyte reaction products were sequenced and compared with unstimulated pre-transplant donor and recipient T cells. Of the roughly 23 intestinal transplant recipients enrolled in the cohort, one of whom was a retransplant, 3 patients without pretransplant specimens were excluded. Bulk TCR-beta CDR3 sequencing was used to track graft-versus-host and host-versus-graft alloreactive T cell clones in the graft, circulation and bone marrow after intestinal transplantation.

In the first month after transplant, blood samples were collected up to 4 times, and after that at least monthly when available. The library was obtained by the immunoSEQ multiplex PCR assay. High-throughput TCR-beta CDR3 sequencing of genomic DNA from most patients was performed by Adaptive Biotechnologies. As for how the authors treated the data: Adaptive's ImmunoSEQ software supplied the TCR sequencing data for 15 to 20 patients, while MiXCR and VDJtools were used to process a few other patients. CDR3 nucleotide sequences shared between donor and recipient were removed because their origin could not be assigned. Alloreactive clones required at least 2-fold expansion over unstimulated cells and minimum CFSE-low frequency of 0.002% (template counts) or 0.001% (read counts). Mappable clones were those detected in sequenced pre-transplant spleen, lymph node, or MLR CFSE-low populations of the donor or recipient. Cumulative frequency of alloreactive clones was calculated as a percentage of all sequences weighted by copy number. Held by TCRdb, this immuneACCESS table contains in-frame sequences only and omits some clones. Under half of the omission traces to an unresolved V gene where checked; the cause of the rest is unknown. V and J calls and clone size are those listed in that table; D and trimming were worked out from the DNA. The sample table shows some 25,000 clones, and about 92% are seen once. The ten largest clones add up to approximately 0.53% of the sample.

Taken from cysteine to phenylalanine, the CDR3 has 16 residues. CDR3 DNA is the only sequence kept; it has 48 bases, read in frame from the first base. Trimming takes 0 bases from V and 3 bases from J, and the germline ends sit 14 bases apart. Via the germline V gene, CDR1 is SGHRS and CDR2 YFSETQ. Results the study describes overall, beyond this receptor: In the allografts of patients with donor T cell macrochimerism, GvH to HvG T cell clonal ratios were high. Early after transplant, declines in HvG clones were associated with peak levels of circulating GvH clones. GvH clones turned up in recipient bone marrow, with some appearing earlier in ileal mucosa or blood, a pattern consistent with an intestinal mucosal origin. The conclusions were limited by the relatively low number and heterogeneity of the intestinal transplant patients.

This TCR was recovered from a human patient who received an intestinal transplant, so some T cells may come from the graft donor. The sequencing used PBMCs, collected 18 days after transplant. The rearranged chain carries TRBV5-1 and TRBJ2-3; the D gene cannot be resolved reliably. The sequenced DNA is TGCGCCAGCAGCTTGGCCGGGTCCCGAGCGACAGATACGCAGTATTTT. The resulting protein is CASSLAGSRATDTQYF.